This record covers a single TCR beta chain. The data derive from a study of T cell changes during pregnancy in multiple sclerosis. Only in-frame clones appear in the TCRdb table, and some are missing; sequencing was by immunoSEQ multiplex PCR. The sample carries about 67,000 clones, about 90% recorded once. Per the germline V gene, CDR1 is SGHVS and CDR2 is FQNEAQ. The CDR3 is 16 residues long. The clonotype was recovered from a female donor in good health, enrolled as a control in a pregnancy study. Sequences were derived from peripheral blood, sampled in the first trimester of pregnancy. V and J are TRBV7-8 and TRBJ2-7; 9 bases agree with TRBD1. The DNA end favors TRBJ2-1, so the J call may be wrong. This CDR3 reads CASSLLWDRETYEQFF. The CDR3, as DNA: TGTGCCAGCAGCTTACTTTGGGACAGGGAGACCTACGAGCAGTTCTTC.